The TCR beta chain under discussion was sequenced for a study of Graves' ophthalmopathy and Graves' hyperthyroidism. To note about this clonotype: The target antigen is unknown.

CDR3 regions of TCR beta were amplified from RNA transcripts. HTBI-primed RT-PCR formed the first round, and a multiplex PCR formed the second. TCRdb reprocessed the multiplex PCR reads via MiXCR and lists one record per CDR3 protein. The table has about 590,000 distinct CDR3 sequences, about 40% seen once. General study results and limits: A majority of expanded thyroid clonotypes exceeding 0.001 frequency were likewise present in blood. Ophthalmopathy progression cases were predicted by the model with 70.59% sensitivity and 72.22% specificity.

The germline V gene has CDR1 SGHKS and CDR2 YYEKEE (reference sequence). Trimming shortened V by 4 bases and J by 3 bases, and 17 bases separated the two germline ends. This CDR3 has 15 residues. The chain is built from TRBV5-5 and TRBJ2-7, with D perhaps TRBD1 or TRBD2 (5 bases each). Material for sequencing was peripheral blood or thyroid tissue (not recorded which). This TCR was sampled from an adult man with Graves' hyperthyroidism. DNA for the CDR3: TGTGCCAGCAGCCCTGGGGCGGCCGGGATCTACGAGCAGTACTTC. Translation gives CASSPGAAGIYEQYF.